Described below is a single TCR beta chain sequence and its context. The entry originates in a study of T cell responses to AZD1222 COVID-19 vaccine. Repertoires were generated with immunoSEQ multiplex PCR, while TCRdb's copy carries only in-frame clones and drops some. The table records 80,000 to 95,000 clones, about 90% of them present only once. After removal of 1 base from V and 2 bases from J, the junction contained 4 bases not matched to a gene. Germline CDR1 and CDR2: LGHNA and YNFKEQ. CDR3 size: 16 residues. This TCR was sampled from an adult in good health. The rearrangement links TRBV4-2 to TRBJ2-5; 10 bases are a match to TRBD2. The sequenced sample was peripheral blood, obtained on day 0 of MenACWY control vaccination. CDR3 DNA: TGTGCCAGCAGCCAAGGGACTAGCGGACTTCAAGAGACCCAGTACTTC. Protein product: CASSQGTSGLQETQYF.